These 28 T cell receptor beta chains were sequenced from one sample in a study of T-cell memory formation after mild COVID-19. TCRdb used MiXCR to reprocess the 5' RACE reads, holding one entry per CDR3 protein. This sample carries 450,000 to 700,000 distinct CDR3 sequences, roughly 18% of them seen once, and the ten largest clones take more than 10%. The sample comprised PBMCs or a T cell subset sorted from them (not recorded which). The source of these receptors is an adult woman who had mild COVID-19 (a few samples of this study predate the infection). Cell type and time point are not known.

The count of this clonotype is one. The rearrangement links TRBV10-3 to TRBJ2-3; 14 bases map to TRBD2. The CDR3 extends over 16 amino acids. The germline gives CDR1 ENHRY, CDR2 SYGVKD. V was pared by 7 bases and J by 0 bases, with 3 bases of the junction left unmatched. CDR3 region: CAIKGTSGRSTDTQYF. The CDR3 DNA sequence: TGTGCCATCAAAGGGACTAGCGGGAGAAGCACAGATACGCAGTATTTT.

The CDR3 is CATSDRGLAYTDTQYF. CDR3 DNA sequence: TGTGCCACCAGTGACCGGGGACTAGCGTACACAGATACGCAGTATTTT. This chain uses TRBV24-1 with TRBJ2-3, with 10 nucleotides matching TRBD2. This CDR3 is built from 16 residues. Germline CDR1 KGHDR, CDR2 SFDVKD. J was trimmed by 2 bases and V by 4 bases; bases with no gene match: 5.

There are a few counts of this clonotype. The rearrangement uses TRBV7-9 and TRBJ2-1, with D tentatively TRBD2 (6 bases). This CDR3 is built from 15 residues. Germline CDR1 SEHNR, CDR2 FQNEAQ (reference sequence). V shed 5 bases and J shed 8 bases, with 19 bases lying between them. The CDR3 nucleotides read TGTGCCAGCAGCCCCCCGGGAGCTAAACGGCATGAGCAGTTCTTC. It is translated as CASSPPGAKRHEQFF.

This clonotype was observed a handful of times. V and J are TRBV24-1 and TRBJ1-2, with TRBD1 matching 8 bases. V shed 1 base and J 7 bases; nucleotides not matched to a gene: 4. Germline assignment: CDR1 KGHDR and CDR2 SFDVKD. This CDR3 has 14 residues. The CDR3 DNA follows: TGTGCCACCAGTGATTTCCGGGGGACAGGTGGCTACACCTTC. Protein: CATSDFRGTGGYTF.

This clonotype appeared a few times. The rearrangement uses TRBV5-4 and TRBJ1-4, with D hard to call. Trimming took 4 bases from V and 2 from J, leaving 15 bases between them. Germline values: CDR1 SGHNT, CDR2 YYREEE (reference sequence). There are 16 residues in the CDR3. The CDR3 loop is CASSRSGPGTNEKLFF. CDR3 nucleotides: TGTGCCAGCAGCCGCTCAGGACCGGGGACTAATGAAAAACTGTTTTTT.

This clonotype appeared a few times. The chain is built from TRBV24-1 and TRBJ1-2; D ambiguous. The CDR3 consists of 11 residues. Per the germline V gene, CDR1 is KGHDR and CDR2 is SFDVKD. V was shortened by 9 bases and J by 4 bases, with 8 bases between the two germline ends. CDR3 DNA sequence: TGTGCCACCTCCAGTATCTATGGCTACACCTTC. As protein: CATSSIYGYTF.

This clonotype was counted only a few times. Written as DNA, the CDR3 is TGTGCCAGCAGCTGGTATCAGGATGGAGAGACCCAGTACTTC. This gives the protein CASSWYQDGETQYF. The V and J genes are TRBV5-6 and TRBJ2-5; D is unclear. CDR1 SGHDT and CDR2 YYEEEE come from the germline V gene. Trimming pared 3 bases from V and 4 bases from J, leaving 13 bases between. The CDR3 spans 14 residues. The full variable domain, in which reference TRBV5-6 and TRBJ2-5 provide the parts outside the CDR3, is DAGVTQSPTHLIKTRGQQVTLRCSPKSGHDTVSWYQQALGQGPQFIFQYYEEEERQRGNFPDRFSGHQFPNYSSELNVNALLLGDSALYLCASSWYQDGETQYFGPGTRLLVL.

The chain has TRBV5-7 and TRBJ1-1; maybe TRBD1 (6 bases). TRBV5-7 is recorded as an ORF, its role being uncertain. CDR3 length: 11 amino acids. Deletions cut 7 bases from V and 7 bases from J, with 11 bases between. CDR3 amino acids: CASSPGVEAFF. In nucleotides, the CDR3 is TGTGCCAGCTCCCCAGGGGTTGAAGCTTTCTTT.

The rearrangement uses TRBV20-1 and TRBJ1-1; the D gene is possibly TRBD1 (5 bases). Germline V lookup: CDR1 DFQATT, CDR2 SNEGSKA (reference sequence). Trimming removed 3 bases from V and 1 base from J, with 9 bases in between. The CDR3 has 13 amino acids. The CDR3 loop is CSASSRANTEAFF. The CDR3 coding sequence is TGCAGTGCTAGTTCCAGGGCGAACACTGAAGCTTTCTTT.

V gene TRBV12-3 or TRBV12-4 combines with J gene TRBJ2-5; 8 nucleotides agree with TRBD1. The CDR3 is 16 amino acids. After removal of 3 bases from V and 5 bases from J, the junction contained 11 bases not matched to a gene. The CDR3: CASSFSQDRAGETQYF. CDR3 nucleotide sequence: TGTGCCAGCAGTTTTTCCCAGGACAGGGCGGGGGAGACCCAGTACTTC.

This clonotype was seen a handful of times. The rearrangement uses TRBV12-3 or TRBV12-4 and TRBJ2-1; no clear D. There are 13 residues in the CDR3. Written as DNA, the CDR3 is TGTGTAATTGGCGCGCTAGACTACAATGAGCAGTTCTTC. Translating gives CVIGALDYNEQFF.

This clonotype was detected only a few times. This sequence joins TRBV3-1 and TRBJ1-4; D is possibly TRBD1 (5 bases). The ends were cut back, 5 bases at V and 8 bases at J, with 18 bases in the middle. This CDR3 has 15 residues. Germline V gives CDR1 LGHDT, CDR2 YNNKEL (reference sequence). CDR3 in amino acids: CASSSGGINREKLFF. The CDR3 region has the DNA TGTGCCAGCAGCTCCGGGGGGATTAATCGAGAAAAACTGTTTTTT. Full variable domain (outside the CDR3, taken from reference TRBV3-1 and TRBJ1-4): DTAVSQTPKYLVTQMGNDKSIKCEQNLGHDTMYWYKQDSKKFLKIMFSYNNKELIINETVPNRFSPKSPDKAHLNLHINSLELGDSAVYFCASSSGGINREKLFFGSGTQLSVL.

This clonotype was counted a few times. J is TRBJ2-1 and V is TRBV11-2; D may be TRBD1 or TRBD2 (5 bases each). Trimming left V 7 bases short and J 4 bases short, with 14 bases between. The CDR3 has 14 residues. Looked up from germline, CDR1 is SGHAT and CDR2 is FQNNGV. CDR3 loop: CASTPIWGYNEQFF. CDR3 nucleotides: TGTGCCAGCACCCCGATCTGGGGGTACAATGAGCAGTTCTTC. The entire variable domain, with the rest obtained from reference TRBV11-2 and TRBJ2-1, is as follows: EAGVAQSPRYKIIEKRQSVAFWCNPISGHATLYWYQQILGQGPKLLIQFQNNGVVDDSQLPKDRFSAERLKGVDSTLKIQPAKLEDSAVYLCASTPIWGYNEQFFGPGTRLTVL.

This chain uses TRBV5-1 with TRBJ2-1, with D tentatively TRBD1 or TRBD2 (5 bases each). In germline, CDR1 is SGHRS, CDR2 YFSETQ. The V and J ends lost 0 bases and 7 bases respectively, with 14 bases between them. This CDR3 spans 15 amino acids. This chain's CDR3 is CASSLARDGYNEQFF. CDR3 bases: TGCGCCAGCAGCTTGGCCAGGGACGGATATAATGAGCAGTTCTTC.

This clonotype appeared a few times. J is TRBJ2-1 and V is TRBV4-3; D is undetermined. The germline V gene encodes CDR1 LGHNA and CDR2 YSLEER. V lost 4 bases, J lost 5 bases, and 18 bases lay in between. This CDR3 is 16 amino acids long. CDR3 amino acids: CASSREMGLFNNEQFF. The CDR3 coding sequence is TGCGCCAGCAGCCGCGAGATGGGGTTATTCAACAATGAGCAGTTCTTC.

The CDR3 DNA sequence: TGTGCCAGCAGTGACCTTCTGACTAGCGGGGAAGCTTACGAGCAGTACTTC. Protein sequence: CASSDLLTSGEAYEQYF. The gene calls are TRBV25-1 and TRBJ2-7; 11 nucleotides align to TRBD2. This CDR3 is 17 amino acids long. Germline lookup yields CDR1 MGHDK and CDR2 SYGVNS. Trimming cost V 3 bases and J 4 bases; bases outside gene matches: 11.

J is TRBJ2-7 and V is TRBV14; TRBD1 aligns across 7 bases. Germline V gives CDR1 SGHDN, CDR2 FVKESK. The CDR3 length is 14 residues. Losses at the gene ends were 6 bases for V and 1 base for J; bases not matched to a gene: 6. CDR3 amino acids: CASREQGRSYEQYF. The CDR3 DNA reads TGTGCCAGCAGGGAACAGGGGCGATCCTACGAGCAGTACTTC.

Only a few counts were recorded for this clonotype. The V gene is TRBV19, the J gene TRBJ2-1; 8 positions agree with TRBD2. This CDR3 is built from 14 residues. Germline V CDR1 and CDR2: LNHDA, SQIVND (reference sequence). After removal of 6 bases from V and 3 bases from J, the junction contained 4 bases not matched to a gene. The CDR3 region has the DNA TGTGCCAGTAGGCGGGAGGACGGCTACAATGAGCAGTTCTTC. This codes for CASRREDGYNEQFF.

This chain connects TRBV9 to TRBJ2-5, with D possibly TRBD1 on 6 matching bases. V was shortened by 0 bases and J by 1 base, with 13 bases between the two germline ends. This CDR3 spans 16 amino acids. Looked up from germline, CDR1 is SGDLS and CDR2 is YYNGEE. The CDR3 here is CASSVGDGTSQETQYF. The DNA for the CDR3 is TGTGCCAGCAGCGTAGGAGATGGGACATCCCAAGAGACCCAGTACTTC.

This clonotype has only a few counts. V usage is TRBV7-3 and J usage is TRBJ2-1; D is unresolved. CDR1 is SGHTA and CDR2 is FQGTGA in the germline V gene. V dropped 5 bases and J dropped 5 bases, with 10 bases sitting between them. The CDR3 consists of 13 residues. The CDR3 spells CASSRDTDNEQFF. DNA of the CDR3: TGTGCCAGCAGCCGCGACACAGACAATGAGCAGTTCTTC.

This clonotype occurred a few times. The chain carries TRBV12-3 or TRBV12-4 and TRBJ2-7, with D maybe TRBD2 (5 bases). The CDR3 has 14 residues. Trimming removed 6 bases from V and 0 bases from J, with 12 bases in between. The CDR3 sequence: CASSPVGISYEQYF. CDR3 nucleotides: TGTGCCAGCAGCCCCGTCGGGATCTCCTACGAGCAGTACTTC.

V is TRBV18 and J is TRBJ1-2; TRBD1 matches at 12 bases. This CDR3 has 14 residues. Looked up from germline, CDR1 is KGHSH and CDR2 is LQKENI. The V and J ends lost 1 base and 9 bases, in that order; junction bases with no gene match: 3. Written as DNA, the CDR3 is TGTGCCAGCTCACCACGGGACAGGGGGCTTAGCTACACCTTC. This sequence encodes CASSPRDRGLSYTF.

The chain couples TRBV3-1 to TRBJ2-3; 8 bases are shared with TRBD2. The CDR3 extends over 16 amino acids. Germline assignment: CDR1 LGHDT and CDR2 YNNKEL (reference sequence). The V and J ends lost 1 base and 5 bases, in that order; junction bases with no gene match: 8. The CDR3 sequence is CASSQVSGRGRDTQYF. CDR3 nucleotide sequence: TGTGCCAGCAGCCAAGTAAGCGGGAGAGGACGAGATACGCAGTATTTT.

This chain joins TRBV10-3 and TRBJ2-7; 9 nucleotides agree with TRBD1. The CDR3 spans 13 residues. Germline V gene lookup returns CDR1 ENHRY and CDR2 SYGVKD. Germline trimming cut 4 bases from V and 4 bases from J; bases unmatched to any gene: 2. This CDR3 reads CAISAGQGYEQYF. Written as DNA, the CDR3 is TGTGCCATCAGTGCGGGACAGGGATACGAGCAGTACTTC.

The genes are TRBV27 and TRBJ1-5; 8 nucleotides align to TRBD1. The CDR3 is 16 amino acids. Germline CDR1 MNHEY, CDR2 SMNVEV (reference sequence). Germline trimming cut 6 bases from V and 7 bases from J; bases unmatched to any gene: 14. Here the CDR3 reads CASSRSLDRVQQPQHF. The CDR3 bases are TGTGCCAGCAGCCGTAGCCTGGACAGGGTCCAACAGCCCCAGCATTTT.

This clonotype was counted between two and nine times. The chain couples TRBV7-9 to TRBJ2-5; 7 bases fit TRBD2. The CDR3 is made up of 13 amino acids. Germline CDR1 is SEHNR and CDR2 is FQNEAQ (reference sequence). V lost 7 bases, J lost 1 base, and 3 bases stayed unmatched. The CDR3 loop reads CASKRDSQETQYF. The CDR3 DNA is TGTGCCAGCAAGCGGGACTCCCAAGAGACCCAGTACTTC.

This clonotype was counted a few times. J is TRBJ1-1 and V is TRBV20-1; a weak D match, TRBD1 (5 bases). The CDR3 extends over 11 amino acids. The germline CDR1 and CDR2 sequences are DFQATT and SNEGSKA (reference sequence). V dropped 3 bases and J dropped 7 bases, with 9 bases sitting between them. In DNA, the CDR3 is TGCAGTGCTAGTCCAGGGCTTGAAGCTTTCTTT. Protein sequence: CSASPGLEAFF.

This chain links TRBV7-9 with TRBJ1-5, with D tentatively TRBD1 (5 bases). The germline V gene has CDR1 SEHNR and CDR2 FQNEAQ (reference sequence). V lost 0 bases and J lost 3, with 9 bases in between. The CDR3 loop spans 15 amino acids. CDR3 coding DNA: TGTGCCAGCAGCTTAGCGAAGGGGACCAATCAGCCCCAGCATTTT. The encoded protein is CASSLAKGTNQPQHF.